These T cell receptor beta chains were read from a single sample in a study of cytomegalovirus exposure and HLA in healthy donors. Measured with immunoSEQ multiplex PCR; TCRdb has only the in-frame clones, and not every one. The sample lists 100,000 to 150,000 clones, under 85% occurring once. The sample comprised PBMCs. These receptors all stem from a boy younger than 18 in good health and CMV-seronegative. CDR3s include the opening cysteine and the closing phenylalanine or tryptophan. The D gene is left open where the match is weak. Only part of the rows carry a size: once, few, many, or a class if the clone is expanded.

D gene,V gene,J gene,clone size,CDR3 protein,CDR3 DNA
TRBD2,TRBV9,TRBJ2-1,NA,CASAGGLPDNEQFF,TGTGCCAGCGCCGGGGGGTTACCAGACAATGAGCAGTTCTTC
TRBD1,TRBV30,TRBJ1-1,NA,CAWSPDRGQNTEAFF,TGTGCCTGGTCACCAGACAGGGGACAAAACACTGAAGCTTTCTTT
NA,TRBV7-9,TRBJ2-3,NA,CASSSGGSDTQYF,TGTGCCAGCAGCTCCGGAGGGTCAGATACGCAGTATTTT
NA,TRBV4-2,TRBJ1-1,few,CASSQDLSDTRTEAFF,TGTGCCAGCAGCCAAGATCTGTCGGACACTCGGACTGAAGCTTTCTTT
NA,TRBV7-6,TRBJ2-3,once,CASSLESNTDTQYF,TGTGCCAGCAGCTTAGAATCTAACACAGATACGCAGTATTTT
NA,TRBV4-1,TRBJ1-1,few,CASGHREGTEAFF,TGCGCCAGCGGACACAGGGAGGGCACTGAAGCTTTCTTT
NA,TRBV7-8,TRBJ1-2,NA,CASSLIGEGGYTF,TGTGCCAGCAGCTTAATAGGGGAGGGTGGCTACACCTTC
TRBD2,TRBV29-1,TRBJ2-3,few,CSVGLAGVPDTQYF,TGCAGCGTCGGACTAGCGGGAGTGCCAGATACGCAGTATTTT
NA,TRBV6-6,TRBJ2-2,few,CASSFNRELFF,TGTGCCAGCAGTTTTAACAGGGAGCTGTTTTTT
TRBD1,TRBV5-1,TRBJ2-3,NA,CASSPPGQGTDTQYF,TGCGCCAGCAGCCCACCCGGACAGGGCACAGATACGCAGTATTTT
NA,TRBV30,TRBJ1-1,NA,CAWDGDSYTEAFF,TGTGCCTGGGACGGGGACTCGTACACTGAAGCTTTCTTT
TRBD1,TRBV28,TRBJ1-2,NA,CASSLSTGGNYGYTF,TGTGCCAGCAGTTTGTCGACAGGGGGTAACTATGGCTACACCTTC
NA,TRBV30,TRBJ2-7,NA,CAWAGSRGEEQYF,TGTGCCTGGGCCGGGTCTCGCGGCGAGGAGCAGTACTTC
TRBD1,TRBV4-3,TRBJ2-2,NA,CASSQVDRGTGELFF,TGCGCCAGCAGCCAGGTGGACAGGGGGACCGGGGAGCTGTTTTTT
NA,TRBV4-1,TRBJ2-3,NA,CASSQRLWRGTSTDTQYF,TGCGCCAGCAGCCAACGGTTGTGGCGAGGTACTAGCACAGATACGCAGTATTTT
TRBD1,TRBV4-1,TRBJ2-3,NA,CASSKSTGGNTDTQYF,TGCGCCAGCAGCAAATCAACAGGGGGAAACACAGATACGCAGTATTTT
NA,TRBV27,TRBJ2-7,once,CASSFNERAEQYF,TGTGCCAGCAGTTTCAATGAGCGGGCCGAGCAGTACTTC
TRBD2,TRBV6-5,TRBJ2-7,NA,CASSYPTGGTNYEQYF,TGTGCCAGCAGTTACCCAACGGGGGGGACAAACTACGAGCAGTACTTC
TRBD1,TRBV28,TRBJ1-4,NA,CASRRGHGEKLFF,TGTGCCAGCAGGAGGGGGCACGGTGAAAAACTGTTTTTT
TRBD2,TRBV9,TRBJ2-1,NA,CASSVQAGGAYNEQFF,TGTGCCAGCAGCGTCCAAGCGGGAGGGGCCTACAATGAGCAGTTCTTC
TRBD2,TRBV5-4,TRBJ2-3,NA,CASSLEVAGGGTQYF,TGTGCCAGCAGCTTGGAGGTTGCGGGAGGTGGTACGCAGTATTTT
NA,TRBV7-6,TRBJ1-2,NA,CASSNTGNYGYTF,TGTGCCAGCAGCAATACAGGGAACTATGGCTACACCTTC
TRBD2,TRBV18,TRBJ2-7,NA,CASSQTGTIHREQYF,TGTGCCAGCTCACAAACCGGGACTATTCACCGCGAGCAGTACTTC
TRBD1,TRBV6-5,TRBJ1-2,NA,CASSPTDRVGYGYTF,TGTGCCAGCAGCCCAACCGACAGGGTGGGGTATGGCTACACCTTC
NA,TRBV4-3,TRBJ1-4,NA,CASSPYPTAGDEKLFF,TGCGCCAGCAGCCCCTACCCGACGGCGGGTGATGAAAAACTGTTTTTT
TRBD1,TRBV4-1,TRBJ1-1,NA,CASSQGDRVGEAFF,TGCGCCAGCAGCCAGGGAGACAGGGTAGGTGAAGCTTTCTTT
TRBD2,TRBV27,TRBJ2-7,NA,CASRGLKINGPNEQYF,TGTGCCAGCAGGGGACTAAAAATAAACGGACCGAACGAGCAGTACTTC
NA,TRBV10-3,TRBJ1-4,NA,CAISDFIGTQRNEKLFF,TGTGCCATCAGTGATTTCATAGGGACACAAAGGAATGAAAAACTGTTTTTT